The following is a T cell receptor (beta chain) sequence with its context. This clonotype was counted ten times or more. Its antigen is unknown. No quality values exist for individual bases; no much larger clone is one base distant. This specimen comes from a study of T-cell reconstitution after alpha-beta-depleted transplantation in children listed by TCRdb under 2016. Concerning the study at large: Using TCR repertoire profiling, the study followed T-cell immune reconstitution in a quantitative way in children after TCRalphabeta/CD19-depleted allogeneic hematopoietic cell transplantation. Beyond this particular receptor, the publication reports: The apparently early alphabetaT-cell count recovery about two months after transplant was reportedly dependent on only several hundred rapidly expanded clones derived from non-depleted graft cells. Hyperexpanded clone frequencies declined over subsequent months; after one year, T-cell counts and TCRbeta diversity were mostly attributed to newly produced T cells. In some patients, high TCRbeta diversity at day 60 was attributed to recipient T cells and intrathymic progenitors that had survived conditioning.

Including the terminal cysteine and phenylalanine, the CDR3 comprises 13 residues. Solely the CDR3 DNA is kept, with 39 bases framed from the first base. The V end gives up 4 bases and the J end 3 bases, leaving 4 bases in the junction not matched to a gene. CDR1 and CDR2 were assigned from the germline V gene (reference sequence) as DFQATT and SNEGSKA. In the paper's terms, the treatment or condition label means: allogeneic hematopoietic cell transplantation with graft depleted of TCRalphabeta T cells and CD19 B cells. The children who served as transplant recipients had been given grafts of TCRalphabeta/CD19-depleted allogeneic hematopoietic cells. The protocol used for the library was PCR. Sequencing used an Illumina HiSeq 2500. TCR library preparation used molecular barcoding, with unique molecular identifiers applied to normalize quantification of the TCRbeta repertoire. TCRdb reworked the public reads: Q25 trimming with fastp, MiXCR clone assembly, productive beta chains retained. For every CDR3 protein sequence, its rows merge into one entry that carries the most common genes and DNA. The sample table shows around 200,000 distinct CDR3 sequences, and 8.4% are seen once. The ten largest clones represent 35% to 45% of the sample.

Recombination joined TRBV20-1 with TRBJ2-5, and TRBD1 matches 8 of the central bases. The specimen comprised PBMCs, mostly from graft donor cells, sampled 360 days after TCRalphabeta/CD19-depleted stem cell transplant. The sequence derives from a male patient aged 2 to 9 who had a stem cell transplant for acute myeloid leukemia, so the T cells may come from the graft donor. The CDR3 corresponds to CSAKRTGKETQYF. The nucleotide sequence is given as TGCAGTGCTAAAAGGACAGGGAAAGAGACCCAGTACTTC.